This TCR beta chain stems from a study of T cell clones after liver transplantation. Some clones are missing from TCRdb's copy, which holds only in-frame ones; the method was immunoSEQ multiplex PCR. The sample consists of just over 80,000 clones, roughly four fifths of them appearing once. Looked up from germline, CDR1 is MNHNS and CDR2 is SASEGT. V shed 4 bases and J shed 2 bases, with 16 bases lying between them. The CDR3 is 16 residues long. Sequenced material: CD4+ T cells from blood, taken almost 47 months after liver transplant. The receptor's source is a human patient who received a liver transplant. Some T cells may trace back to the graft donor. This rearrangement joins TRBV6-1 to TRBJ2-3; D may match TRBD1 or TRBD2 (5 bases each). CDR3 nucleotide sequence: TGTGCCAGCAGTGGGGGTCTAGGGACCAACACAGATACGCAGTATTTT. It translates to CASSGGLGTNTDTQYF.